The following is a T cell receptor (beta chain) sequence with its context. Germline loops: CDR1 SGHNT, CDR2 YYREEE (reference sequence). The CDR3 consists of 13 residues. V was trimmed by 6 bases and J by 4 bases, leaving 13 bases between them. These data are taken from a study of cytomegalovirus exposure and HLA in healthy donors. Study background: Inside one of the first data releases sat some 93 million unique TCRs taken from HLA-typed donors.

PCR amplification relied on 60 Vbeta primers (plus 13 Jbeta primers). Measured with immunoSEQ multiplex PCR; TCRdb has only the in-frame clones, and not every one. The sample has fewer than 250,000 clones; about four fifths are singletons. This TCR was sampled from a man aged 40-55 years in good health and CMV-seropositive. The gene calls are TRBV5-4 and TRBJ1-2; possible D gene TRBD1, 6 bases. Sequencing input: PBMCs. CDR3 in DNA: TGTGCCAGCACCCCGGACAGATCCTATGGCTACACCTTC. Translating it yields CASTPDRSYGYTF.